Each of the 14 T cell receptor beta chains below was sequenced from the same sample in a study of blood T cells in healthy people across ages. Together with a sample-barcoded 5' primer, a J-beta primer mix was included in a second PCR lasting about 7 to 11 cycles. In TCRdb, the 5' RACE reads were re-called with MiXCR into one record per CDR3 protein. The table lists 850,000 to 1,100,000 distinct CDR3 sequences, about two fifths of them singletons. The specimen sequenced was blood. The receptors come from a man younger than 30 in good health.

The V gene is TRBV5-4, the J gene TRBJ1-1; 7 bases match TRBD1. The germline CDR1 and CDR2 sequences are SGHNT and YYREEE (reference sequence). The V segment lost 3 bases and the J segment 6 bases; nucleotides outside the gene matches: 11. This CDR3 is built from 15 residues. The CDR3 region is CASSSTTGIGAEAFF. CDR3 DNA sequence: TGTGCCAGCAGCTCTACGACAGGGATCGGGGCTGAAGCTTTCTTT.

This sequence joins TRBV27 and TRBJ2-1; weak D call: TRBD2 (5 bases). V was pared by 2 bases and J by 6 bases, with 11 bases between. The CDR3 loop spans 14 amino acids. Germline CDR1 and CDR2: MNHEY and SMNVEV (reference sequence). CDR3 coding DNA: TGTGCCAGCAGTTTAGGCGGGCCCGGCAATGAGCAGTTCTTC. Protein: CASSLGGPGNEQFF.

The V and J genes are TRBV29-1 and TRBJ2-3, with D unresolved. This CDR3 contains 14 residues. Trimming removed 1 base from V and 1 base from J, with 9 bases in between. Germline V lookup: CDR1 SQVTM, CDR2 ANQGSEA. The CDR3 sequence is CSVEVRQGTDTQYF. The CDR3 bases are TGCAGCGTTGAAGTTCGGCAGGGCACAGATACGCAGTATTTT.

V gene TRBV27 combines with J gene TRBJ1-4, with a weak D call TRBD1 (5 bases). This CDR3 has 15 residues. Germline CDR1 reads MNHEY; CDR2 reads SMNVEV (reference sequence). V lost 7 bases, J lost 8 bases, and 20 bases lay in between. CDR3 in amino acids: CASTTSGVGGEKLFF. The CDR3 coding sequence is TGTGCCAGCACCACTTCGGGGGTAGGAGGGGAAAAACTGTTTTTT.

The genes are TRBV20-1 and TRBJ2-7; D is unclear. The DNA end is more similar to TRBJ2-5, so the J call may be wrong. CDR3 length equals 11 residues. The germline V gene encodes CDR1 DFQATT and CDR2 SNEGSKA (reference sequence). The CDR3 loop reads CSAQSLGTQYF. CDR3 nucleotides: TGCAGTGCCCAGAGTCTTGGGACCCAGTACTTC.

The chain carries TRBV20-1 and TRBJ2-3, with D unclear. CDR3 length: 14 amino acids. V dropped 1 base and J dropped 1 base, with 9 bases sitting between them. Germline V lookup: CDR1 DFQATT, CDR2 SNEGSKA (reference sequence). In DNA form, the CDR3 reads TGCAGTGCTAGAGTTCAGGCAGGCACAGATACGCAGTATTTT. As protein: CSARVQAGTDTQYF.

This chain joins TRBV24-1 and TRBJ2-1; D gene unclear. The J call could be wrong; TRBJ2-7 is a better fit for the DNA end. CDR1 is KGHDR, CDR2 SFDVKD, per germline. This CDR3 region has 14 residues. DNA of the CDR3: TGTGCCACCAGTGGAACGTATACTTACAATGAGCAGTACTTC. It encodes CATSGTYTYNEQYF.

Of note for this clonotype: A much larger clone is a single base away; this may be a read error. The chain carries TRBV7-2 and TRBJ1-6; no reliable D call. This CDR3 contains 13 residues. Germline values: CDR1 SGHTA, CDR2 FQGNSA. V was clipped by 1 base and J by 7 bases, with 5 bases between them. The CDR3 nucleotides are TGTGCCAGCAGCTTAGATTGGAATTCACCCCTCCACTTT. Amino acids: CASSLDWNSPLHF.

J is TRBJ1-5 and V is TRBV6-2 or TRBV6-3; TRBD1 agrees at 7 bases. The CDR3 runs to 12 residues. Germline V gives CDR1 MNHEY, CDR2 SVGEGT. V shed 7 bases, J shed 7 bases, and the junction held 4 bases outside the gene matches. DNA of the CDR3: TGTGCCAGCAAACAGGGGTTGCAGCCCCAGCATTTT. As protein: CASKQGLQPQHF.

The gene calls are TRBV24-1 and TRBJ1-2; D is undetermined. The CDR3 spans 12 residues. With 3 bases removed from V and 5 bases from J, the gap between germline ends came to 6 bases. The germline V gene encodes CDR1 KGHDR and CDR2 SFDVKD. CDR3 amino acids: CATSDRGYGYTF. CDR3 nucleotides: TGTGCCACCAGTGATCGGGGATATGGCTACACCTTC.

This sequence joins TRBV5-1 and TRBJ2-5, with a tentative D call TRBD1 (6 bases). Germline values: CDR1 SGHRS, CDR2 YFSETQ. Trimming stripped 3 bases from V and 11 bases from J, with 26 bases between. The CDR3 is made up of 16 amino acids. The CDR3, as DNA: TGCGCCAGCAGCTCGAACAGGGTTTCGATGGACAATGAGCAGTACTTC. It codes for CASSSNRVSMDNEQYF.

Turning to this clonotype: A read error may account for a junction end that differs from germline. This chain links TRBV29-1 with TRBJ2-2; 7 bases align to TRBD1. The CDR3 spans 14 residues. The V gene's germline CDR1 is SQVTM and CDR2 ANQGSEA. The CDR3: CSVEQTGNAGELFF. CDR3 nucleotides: TGCAGCGTTGAACAGACAGGGAACGCCGGGGAGCTGTTTTTT.

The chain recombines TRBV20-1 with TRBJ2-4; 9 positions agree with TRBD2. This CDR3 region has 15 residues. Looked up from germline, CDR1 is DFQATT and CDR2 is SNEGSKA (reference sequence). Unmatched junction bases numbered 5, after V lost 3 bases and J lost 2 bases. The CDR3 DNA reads TGCAGTGCTAGGGCGACTAGCGGAACCAAAAACATTCAGTACTTC. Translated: CSARATSGTKNIQYF.

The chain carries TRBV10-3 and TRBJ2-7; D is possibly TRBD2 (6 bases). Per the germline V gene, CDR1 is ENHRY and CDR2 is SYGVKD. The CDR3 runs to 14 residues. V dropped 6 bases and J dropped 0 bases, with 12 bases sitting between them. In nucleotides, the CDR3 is TGTGCCATCAGGGGGGGACCGAGCTCCTACGAGCAGTACTTC. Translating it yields CAIRGGPSSYEQYF.